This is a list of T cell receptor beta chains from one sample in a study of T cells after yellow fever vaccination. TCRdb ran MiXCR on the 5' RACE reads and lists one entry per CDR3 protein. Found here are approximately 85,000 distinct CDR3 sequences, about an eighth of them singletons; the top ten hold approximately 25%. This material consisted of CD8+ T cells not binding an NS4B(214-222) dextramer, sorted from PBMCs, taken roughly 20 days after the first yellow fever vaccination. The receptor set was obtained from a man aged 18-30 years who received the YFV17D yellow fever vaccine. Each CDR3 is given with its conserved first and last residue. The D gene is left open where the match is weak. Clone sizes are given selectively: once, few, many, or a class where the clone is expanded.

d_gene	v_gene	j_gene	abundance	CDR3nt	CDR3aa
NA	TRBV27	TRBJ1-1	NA	TGTGCCAGCAGATTCCAGGGGAACACTGAAGCTTTCTTT	CASRFQGNTEAFF
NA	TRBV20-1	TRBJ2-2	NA	TGCAGTGCTAGGAAGGCCTTAGGGAGAGGGAACACCGGGGAGCTGTTTTTT	CSARKALGRGNTGELFF
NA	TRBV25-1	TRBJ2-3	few	TGTGCCAGCAGTGTCCCAGATACGCAGTATTTT	CASSVPDTQYF
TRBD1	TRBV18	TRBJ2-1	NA	TGTGCCAGCTCACCTAGCCCGGGACAGGGCCACAATGAGCAGTTCTTC	CASSPSPGQGHNEQFF
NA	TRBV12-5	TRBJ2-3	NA	TGTGCTAGTGGTTTGGTAGCAGGACTCACAGATACGCAGTATTTT	CASGLVAGLTDTQYF
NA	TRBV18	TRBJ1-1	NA	TGTGCCAGCTCACCAGGGGACACTGAAGCTTTCTTT	CASSPGDTEAFF
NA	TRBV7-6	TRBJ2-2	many	TGTGCCAGCAGCTCGATTCCGGGGAAGGACGGCGGGGAGCTGTTTTTT	CASSSIPGKDGGELFF
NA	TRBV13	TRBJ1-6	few	TGTGCCAGCAGCTTCCGGGACACAGGATTTTATTCACCCCTCCACTTT	CASSFRDTGFYSPLHF
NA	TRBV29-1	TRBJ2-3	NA	TGCAGCGTTGTGACCAAGGAAGATACGCAGTATTTT	CSVVTKEDTQYF
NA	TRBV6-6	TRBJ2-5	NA	TGTGCCAGCGGAACTGGGGAGACCCAGTACTTC	CASGTGETQYF
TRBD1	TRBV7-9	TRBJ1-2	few	TGTGCCAGCAGCTTATGGGGACAGGGGCCCTTC	CASSLWGQGPF
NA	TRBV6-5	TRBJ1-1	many	TGTGCCAGCAGACCAACAGTCAACACTGAAGCTTTCTTT	CASRPTVNTEAFF
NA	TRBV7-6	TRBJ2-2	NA	TGTGCCAGCAGCTTAACAGAAACGAACACCGGGGAGCTGTTTTTT	CASSLTETNTGELFF
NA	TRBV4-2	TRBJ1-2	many	TGTGCCAGCAGCCAAGATCAAGGACAGCCCTATGGCTACACCTTC	CASSQDQGQPYGYTF
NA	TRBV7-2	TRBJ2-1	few	TGTGCCAGCAGCCCCGACACGATCTTGGACAATGAGCAGTTCTTC	CASSPDTILDNEQFF
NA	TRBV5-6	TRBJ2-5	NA	TGTGCCAGCAGCTTTGATGAGACCCAGTACTTC	CASSFDETQYF
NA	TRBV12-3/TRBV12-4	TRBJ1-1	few	TGTGCCAGCAAACTCGGAGGGCCCACTGAAGCTTTCTTT	CASKLGGPTEAFF
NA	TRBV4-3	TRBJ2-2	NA	TGCGCCAGCAGCCAAGATGGGCGGGGAAGGAACACCGGGGAGCTGTTTTTT	CASSQDGRGRNTGELFF
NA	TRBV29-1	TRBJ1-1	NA	TGCAGCGTTGGTGTTATGAACACTGAAGCTTTCTTT	CSVGVMNTEAFF
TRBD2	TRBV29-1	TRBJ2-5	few	TGCAGCGGGGCTAGCGGGATACCAGAGACCCAGTACTTC	CSGASGIPETQYF
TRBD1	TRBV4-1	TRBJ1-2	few	TGCGCCAGCAGGCCGACAGGGTCCTATGGCTACACCTTC	CASRPTGSYGYTF
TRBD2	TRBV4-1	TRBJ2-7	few	TGCGCCAGCAGCCAAGACCCCGCGGGAGTCTACGAGCAGTACTTC	CASSQDPAGVYEQYF
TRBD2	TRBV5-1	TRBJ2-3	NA	TGCGCCAGCAGCTTGCGCGGGGGAGAGGCAGATACGCAGTATTTT	CASSLRGGEADTQYF
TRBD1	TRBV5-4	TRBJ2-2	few	TGTGCCAGCAGCTTACAGGGGGCCACCGGGGAGCTGTTTTTT	CASSLQGATGELFF
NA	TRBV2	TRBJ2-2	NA	TGTGCCAGCAGTGACACTAACACCGGGGAGCTGTTTTTT	CASSDTNTGELFF
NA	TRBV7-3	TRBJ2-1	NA	TGTGCCAGCAAGCGACGGGGGAATTACAATGAGCAGTTCTTC	CASKRRGNYNEQFF
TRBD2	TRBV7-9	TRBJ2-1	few	TGTGCCAGCAGCTTAGGGACTAGCGGCAATACCTACAATGAGCAGTTCTTC	CASSLGTSGNTYNEQFF
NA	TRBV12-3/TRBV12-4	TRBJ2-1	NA	TGTGCCAGCGAGGGTGGGGGGCTCTCCGGTGAGCAGTTCTTC	CASEGGGLSGEQFF
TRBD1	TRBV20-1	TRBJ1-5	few	TGCAGTGCTCCCGGGACAGGGAGGTATCAGCCCCAGCATTTT	CSAPGTGRYQPQHF
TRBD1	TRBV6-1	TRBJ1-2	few	TGTGCCAGCAGTCTTGGACAGGCCAACTATGGCTACACCTTC	CASSLGQANYGYTF
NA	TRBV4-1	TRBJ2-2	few	TGCGCCAGCAGCCAATTCACCGGGGAGCTGTTTTTT	CASSQFTGELFF
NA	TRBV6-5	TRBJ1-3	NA	TGTGCCAGCAGTTCGGAGGGATTCTCAGGAAACACCATATATTTT	CASSSEGFSGNTIYF
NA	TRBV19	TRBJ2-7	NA	TGTGCCAGTGGTTTGGGGGACGAGCAGTACTTC	CASGLGDEQYF
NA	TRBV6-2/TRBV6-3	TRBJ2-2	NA	TGTGGATCGGGGACCGGGGAGCTGTTTTTT	CGSGTGELFF
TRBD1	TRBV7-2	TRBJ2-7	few	TGTGCCAGCAGCTTATTCGCAGGGGGCTACGAGCAGTACTTC	CASSLFAGGYEQYF
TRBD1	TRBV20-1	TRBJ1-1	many	TGCAGTGCTAGGGGGACAGGGGGGGACACTGAAGCTTTCTTT	CSARGTGGDTEAFF
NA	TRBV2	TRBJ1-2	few	TGTGCCAGCCAGTCGGGGACCAACTATGGCTACACCTTC	CASQSGTNYGYTF
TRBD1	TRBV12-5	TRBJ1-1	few	TGTGCTAGTGGTTTAGAGACAGGGGAGAACACTGAAGCTTTCTTT	CASGLETGENTEAFF
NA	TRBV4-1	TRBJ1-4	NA	TGCGCCAGCAGCCACGGGCCAGGACTGTTTTTT	CASSHGPGLFF
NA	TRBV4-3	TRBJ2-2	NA	TGCGCCAGCAGCCAAGATCAAGGGGGGAGGGCCGGGGAGCTGTTTTTT	CASSQDQGGRAGELFF
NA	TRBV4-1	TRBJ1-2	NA	TGCGCCAGCAGCCTCACCAACTATGGCTACACCTTC	CASSLTNYGYTF
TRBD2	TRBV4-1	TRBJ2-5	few	TGCGCCAGCAGCTCCCGACTAGCGGGGGGGCAAGAGACCCAGTACTTC	CASSSRLAGGQETQYF
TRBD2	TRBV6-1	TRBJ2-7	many	TGTGCCAGCAGCGAAGGCGGGGGCTCCTACGAGCAGTACTTC	CASSEGGGSYEQYF
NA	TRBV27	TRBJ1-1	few	TGTGCCAGCAGTTTAGGAGGGACGGACACTGAAGCTTTCTTT	CASSLGGTDTEAFF
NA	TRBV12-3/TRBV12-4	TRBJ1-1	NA	TGTGCCAGCGGCCCCGGGACGTCCGGTGAAGCTTTCTTT	CASGPGTSGEAFF
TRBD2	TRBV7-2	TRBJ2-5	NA	TGTGCCAGCAGCTTAGTTAGCGGGGGAGGAGAGACCCAGTACTTC	CASSLVSGGGETQYF
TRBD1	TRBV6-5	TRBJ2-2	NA	TGTGCCAGCAGTTTGGCCGGGACAGGGAGCGGGGAGCTGTTTTTT	CASSLAGTGSGELFF
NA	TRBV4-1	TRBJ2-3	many	TGCGCCAGCAGCCAAGGGCCAGACACAGATACGCAGTATTTT	CASSQGPDTDTQYF
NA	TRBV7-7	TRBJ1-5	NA	TGTGCCAGCAGCCAAGGGCGGGAGGGGGATCAGCCCCAGCATTTT	CASSQGREGDQPQHF
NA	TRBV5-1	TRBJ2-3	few	TGCGCCAGCAGCTTAGGGGTCGGCAGGGAGCAGACCGATACGCAGTATTTT	CASSLGVGREQTDTQYF
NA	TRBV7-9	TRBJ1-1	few	TGTGCCAGCAGCCCCCTGAACACTGAAGCTTTCTTT	CASSPLNTEAFF
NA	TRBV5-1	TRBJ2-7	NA	TGCGCCAGCAGCTGGCAGGGGGAGGCCTACGAGCAGTACTTC	CASSWQGEAYEQYF
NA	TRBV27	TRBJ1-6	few	TGTGCCAGCAGTCCACAGGGTGCACCCCTCCACTTT	CASSPQGAPLHF
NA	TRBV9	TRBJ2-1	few	TGTGCCAGCAGCGCGAGGAGCTCCTACAATGAGCAGTTCTTC	CASSARSSYNEQFF
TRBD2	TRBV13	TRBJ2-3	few	TGTGCCAGCAGCTCAGGACTAGCGGGGGGGCTCACAGATACGCAGTATTTT	CASSSGLAGGLTDTQYF
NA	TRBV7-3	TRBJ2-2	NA	TGTGCCAGCAGCCTTAACGACGGGGGTACCGGGGAGCTGTTTTTT	CASSLNDGGTGELFF
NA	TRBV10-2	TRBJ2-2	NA	TGCGCCAGCAATGGGGACTGGACGAACACCGGGGAGCTGTTTTTT	CASNGDWTNTGELFF
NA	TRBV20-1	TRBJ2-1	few	TGCAGTGCTAGAATGTGGCGGGGTAATGCGGATGAGCAGTTCTTC	CSARMWRGNADEQFF
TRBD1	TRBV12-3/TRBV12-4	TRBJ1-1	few	TGTGCCAGCAGTGCAACAGGGGGCACCACTGAAGCTTTCTTT	CASSATGGTTEAFF